This TCR beta chain was obtained from a study of spatial heterogeneity in lung cancer. Regarding the study as a whole: Detection of ubiquitous tumor TCRs in blood was higher at resection than follow-up.

This sample's time point: sample taken at primary tumor resection. Researchers sequenced whole RNA taken from tumor, nontumor lung or frozen PBMC without sorting. The donor population consisted of under 75 patients with untreated, early-stage non-small cell lung cancer. Trimming removed 9 bases from V and 2 bases from J, with 23 bases in between. Germline CDR1 LNHDA, CDR2 SQIVND (reference sequence). This CDR3 is built from 17 residues. Using its own MiXCR run on the 5' RACE reads, TCRdb lists one record per CDR3 protein. The sample holds 9,000 to 13,000 distinct CDR3 sequences, around 5.8% seen once. The table lists this clonotype with a few counts. No antigen is known for it. As an off-target read in a library built for alpha chains, this beta chain has a frequency of little significance.

The sequence was obtained from a male donor with early-stage non-small cell lung cancer. The chain is built from TRBV19 and TRBJ2-4; TRBD1 might be the D (6 bases). Sequenced material: PBMCs, taken at surgery. CDR3 bases: TGTGCCAGCGGCCCTCCACAGGGAGTCAGGACCAAAAACATTCAGTACTTC. Translating it yields CASGPPQGVRTKNIQYF.